Listed below are T cell receptor beta chains from one sample, sequenced in a study of CD8 T cells in ankylosing spondylitis. TCRdb reanalysed the 5' RACE reads using MiXCR and keeps one entry per CDR3 protein. The table includes 250,000 to 350,000 distinct CDR3 sequences, around 18% detected once. Sequencing was carried out using blood, either unsorted or a sorted T cell fraction (not recorded which). The receptors here all came from a male donor with ankylosing spondylitis or in good health (not recorded which). CDR3s include the opening cysteine and the closing phenylalanine or tryptophan. D genes are given only for firm matches. Size values are once, few and many counts, or a class for expanded clones, and some rows have none.

>TRBJ2-3|15|TRBV2|NA|NA
CASSSHNPSTDTQYF
TGTGCCAGCAGTTCCCATAACCCTAGCACAGATACGCAGTATTTT
>TRBJ2-5|13|TRBV10-2|few|TRBD1
CASRGTGKETQYF
TGCGCCAGCAGGGGGACAGGGAAAGAGACCCAGTACTTC
>TRBJ2-5|15|TRBV5-1|NA|TRBD1
CASSLERGRQETQYF
TGCGCCAGCAGCTTGGAGAGGGGGCGTCAAGAGACCCAGTACTTC
>TRBJ2-3|12|TRBV15|many|NA
CATSMNTDTQYF
TGTGCCACCAGCATGAACACAGATACGCAGTATTTT
>TRBJ2-5|13|TRBV12-3/TRBV12-4|NA|NA
CASSPDSKRPQYF
TGTGCCAGCAGCCCGGACAGCAAGAGACCCCAGTACTTC
>TRBJ2-3|16|TRBV12-3/TRBV12-4|NA|NA
CASSLLVAGITDTQYF
TGTGCCAGCAGTTTACTGGTGGCAGGGATTACAGATACGCAGTATTTT
>TRBJ2-1|17|TRBV6-5|NA|TRBD2
CASSLVGGTSSYNEQFF
TGTGCCAGCAGTTTGGTTGGCGGGACTAGCTCCTACAATGAGCAGTTCTTC
>TRBJ1-4|15|TRBV3-1|few|NA
CASSQDAVGNEKLFF
TGTGCCAGCAGCCAAGATGCGGTGGGGAATGAAAAACTGTTTTTT
>TRBJ1-4|14|TRBV15|many|NA
CALGIGGSNEKLFF
TGTGCCCTTGGGATAGGAGGGAGTAATGAAAAACTGTTTTTT
>TRBJ2-1|16|TRBV12-3/TRBV12-4|NA|TRBD2
CASSPPGLAAYNEQFF
TGTGCCAGCAGCCCGCCCGGACTAGCGGCCTACAATGAGCAGTTCTTC
>TRBJ1-6|14|TRBV6-5|NA|NA
CASSTSWAGSPLHF
TGTGCCAGCAGTACTTCCTGGGCGGGGTCACCCCTCCACTTT
>TRBJ1-1|13|TRBV12-3/TRBV12-4|NA|TRBD1
CASSFGQGTEAFF
TGTGCCAGCAGTTTTGGACAGGGGACTGAAGCTTTCTTT
>TRBJ2-1|20|TRBV11-2|few|TRBD2
CASSLSRGLAGPSSYNEQFF
TGTGCCAGCAGCTTATCCAGGGGACTAGCGGGACCGAGCTCCTACAATGAGCAGTTCTTC
>TRBJ2-3|21|TRBV11-1|NA|TRBD2
CASSSSPRGWVAGGRADTQYF
TGTGCCAGCAGCTCCTCCCCCCGGGGCTGGGTAGCGGGGGGGCGCGCAGATACGCAGTATTTT
>TRBJ2-1|13|TRBV10-1|NA|TRBD1
CASSRDRQDEQFF
TGCGCCAGCAGCCGGGACAGGCAGGATGAGCAGTTCTTC
>TRBJ2-1|16|TRBV12-3/TRBV12-4|few|TRBD1
CASSLRGQGLYNEQFF
TGTGCCAGCAGTTTACGAGGACAGGGATTATACAATGAGCAGTTCTTC
>TRBJ2-1|15|TRBV20-1|NA|TRBD2
CSAVTTSGQYNEQFF
TGCAGTGCAGTTACGACTAGCGGGCAATACAATGAGCAGTTCTTC
>TRBJ2-1|16|TRBV3-1|NA|NA
CASSQDTVLRRNEQFF
TGTGCCAGCAGCCAAGACACCGTTCTCCGTAGGAATGAGCAGTTCTTC